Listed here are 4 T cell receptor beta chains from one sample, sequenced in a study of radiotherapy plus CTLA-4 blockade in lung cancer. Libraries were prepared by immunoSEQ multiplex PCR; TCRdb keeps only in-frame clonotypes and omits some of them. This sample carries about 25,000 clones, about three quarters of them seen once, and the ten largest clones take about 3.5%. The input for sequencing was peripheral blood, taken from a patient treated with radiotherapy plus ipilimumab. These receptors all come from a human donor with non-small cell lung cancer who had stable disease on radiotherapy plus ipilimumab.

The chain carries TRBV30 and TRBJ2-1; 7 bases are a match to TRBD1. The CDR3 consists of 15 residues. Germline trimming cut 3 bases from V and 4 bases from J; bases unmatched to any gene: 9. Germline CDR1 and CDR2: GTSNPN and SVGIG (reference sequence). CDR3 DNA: TGTGCCTGGAGCAGGGACAGTGGGGTATACAATGAGCAGTTCTTC. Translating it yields CAWSRDSGVYNEQFF.

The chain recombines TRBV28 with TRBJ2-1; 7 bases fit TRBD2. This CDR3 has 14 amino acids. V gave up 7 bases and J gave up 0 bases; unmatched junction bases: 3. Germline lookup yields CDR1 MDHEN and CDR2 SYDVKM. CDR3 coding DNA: TGTGCCAGCAACGGCGGGAGCTCCTACAATGAGCAGTTCTTC. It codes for CASNGGSSYNEQFF.

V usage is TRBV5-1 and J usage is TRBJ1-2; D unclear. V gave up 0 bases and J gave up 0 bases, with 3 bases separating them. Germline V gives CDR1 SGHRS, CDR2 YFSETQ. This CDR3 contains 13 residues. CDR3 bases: TGCGCCAGCAGCTTGGCGCCTAACTATGGCTACACCTTC. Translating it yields CASSLAPNYGYTF.

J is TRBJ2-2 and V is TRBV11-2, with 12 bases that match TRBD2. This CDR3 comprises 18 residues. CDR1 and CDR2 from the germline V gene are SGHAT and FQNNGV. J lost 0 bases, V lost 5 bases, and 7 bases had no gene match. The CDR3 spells CASSARRLAGANTGELFF. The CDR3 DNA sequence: TGTGCCAGCAGCGCACGTCGACTAGCGGGAGCGAACACCGGGGAGCTGTTTTTT.